Listed below are T cell receptor beta chains from one sample, sequenced in a study of blood T cell repertoires in COVID-19. Data came from immunoSEQ multiplex PCR; TCRdb stores just in-frame clones and leaves some out. The sample lists 300,000 to 450,000 clones; roughly 84% were seen once. Sequencing used PBMCs or T cells enriched from blood (not recorded which). The source is a woman in her twenties or thirties who had recovered from COVID-19. Each CDR3 is given without its conserved first and last residue. Each record gives: D gene, J gene, clone size, V gene, CDR3 protein. A D gene is named only where the DNA matches it firmly. A clone size is listed for some rows: how often the clone was seen (once, few, many), or a class if it is expanded.

>TRBD1|TRBJ1-4|.|TRBV9
ASSGPGDRDNEKLF
>.|TRBJ1-3|.|TRBV10-3
AISETEASGNTIY
>.|TRBJ2-1|.|TRBV28
ASSPGQRYNEQF
>.|TRBJ1-5|.|TRBV11-3
ASSLSRVADEGNQPQH
>TRBD1|TRBJ1-2|.|TRBV7-2
ASSLTGTAIYGYT
>TRBD2|TRBJ2-2|.|TRBV9
ASSVGSSGGVRAGELF
>.|TRBJ1-2|.|TRBV2
ASSEGPYGYT
>.|TRBJ2-5|.|TRBV25-1
ASSEYRSVTGQETQY
>TRBD2|TRBJ2-1|.|TRBV5-4
ASSLSLAGKNEQF
>.|TRBJ1-5|.|TRBV11-2
ASSLGGSGQPQH
>.|TRBJ2-5|.|TRBV7-7
ASTPGVGRIETQY
>TRBD1|TRBJ2-7|.|TRBV5-5
ASSFGTGGYEQY
>TRBD1|TRBJ1-6|.|TRBV4-1
ASSQDGGQGAKPLH
>TRBD1|TRBJ1-5|.|TRBV28
ASSLQGGHQPQH
>TRBD1|TRBJ2-7|.|TRBV28
ASSEAGTGVYEQY
>.|TRBJ1-2|once|TRBV9
ASSVAPSQDTADGYT
>TRBD2|TRBJ2-2|.|TRBV7-6
ASSLGLAGTGELF
>.|TRBJ1-1|.|TRBV30
AWSPRVSEAF
>.|TRBJ1-6|.|TRBV28
ASSPGQISPLH
>.|TRBJ1-1|.|TRBV30
AWIVVKEAF
>.|TRBJ1-5|.|TRBV19
ASSIDLNQPQH
>.|TRBJ1-1|.|TRBV5-8
ASSPGPNTEAF